This T cell receptor (beta chain) was profiled in a study of shared clonotypes between healthy human individuals. V was pared by 0 bases and J by 5 bases, with 8 bases between. In germline, CDR1 is MGHRA, CDR2 YSYEKL. This CDR3 contains 15 residues. In this sample, this clone turned up a few times. Assay: immunoSEQ multiplex PCR; the TCRdb copy retains only in-frame clones and omits some. Among over 850,000 clones listed, approximately 78% were seen once. Sequencing input: memory CD4+ T cells from PBMCs. Described subset: CD45RA-negative fraction. The TCR was taken from a man aged 18 to 29 in good health. Some clones in this sample may be carry-over from other donors' samples. The V gene is TRBV4-1, the J gene TRBJ1-6; no firm D call. The chain's CDR3 is CASSQDRVNNSPLHF. In DNA, the CDR3 is TGCGCCAGCAGCCAAGATCGGGTAAATAATTCACCCCTCCACTTT.